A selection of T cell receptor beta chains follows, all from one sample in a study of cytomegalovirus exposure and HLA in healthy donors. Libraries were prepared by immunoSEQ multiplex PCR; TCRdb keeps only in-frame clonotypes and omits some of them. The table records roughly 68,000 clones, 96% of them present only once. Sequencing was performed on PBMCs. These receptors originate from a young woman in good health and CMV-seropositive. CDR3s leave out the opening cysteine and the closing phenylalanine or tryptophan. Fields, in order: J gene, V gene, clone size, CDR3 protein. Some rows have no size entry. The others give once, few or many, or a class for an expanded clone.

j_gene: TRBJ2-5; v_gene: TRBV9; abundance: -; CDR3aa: ASSVTAGEETQY
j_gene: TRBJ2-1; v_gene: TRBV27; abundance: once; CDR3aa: ASSHNKFDWAGDAYNEQF
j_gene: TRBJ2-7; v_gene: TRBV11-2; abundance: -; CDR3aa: ASSLEGGVGEQY
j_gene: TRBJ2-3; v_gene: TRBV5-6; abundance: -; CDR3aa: ASSLLHPSRDPTDTQY
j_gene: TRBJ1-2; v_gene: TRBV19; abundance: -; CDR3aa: ASRRAGGYT
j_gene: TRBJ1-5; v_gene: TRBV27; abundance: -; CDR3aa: ASSFRQYSNQPQH
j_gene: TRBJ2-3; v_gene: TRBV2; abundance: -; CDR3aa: ASSGGSGRPPDTQY
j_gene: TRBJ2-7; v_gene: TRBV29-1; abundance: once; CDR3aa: SVAGTGGPSY
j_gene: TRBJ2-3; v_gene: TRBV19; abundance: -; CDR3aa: ASSIGLAGGTTDTQY
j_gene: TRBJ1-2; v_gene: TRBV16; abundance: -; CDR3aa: ASSPGTGLSYGYT
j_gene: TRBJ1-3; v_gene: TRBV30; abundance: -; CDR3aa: AWSDNIPGRNTIY
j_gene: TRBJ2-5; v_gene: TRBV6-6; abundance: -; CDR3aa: ASRPGLAGVETQY
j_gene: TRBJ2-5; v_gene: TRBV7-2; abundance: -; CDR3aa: ASSPKTDFQETQY
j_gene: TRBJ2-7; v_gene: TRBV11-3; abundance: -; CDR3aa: ASSLGETSGSYEQY
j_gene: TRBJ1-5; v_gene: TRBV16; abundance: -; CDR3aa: ASSLRTGGQPQH
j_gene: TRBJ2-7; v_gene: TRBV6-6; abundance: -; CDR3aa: ASSYSVPWEQY